The rows below give T cell receptor beta chains drawn from one sample of a study of control samples from healthy donors and cancer patients. Using immunoSEQ multiplex PCR, the repertoire was profiled, and TCRdb retains in-frame clones only, with some absent. The sample comprises under 200,000 clones, roughly 94% of which are singletons, and roughly 15% rests with the top ten. The sequencing input was PBMCs. Receptor source: a man aged 55-75 years with colorectal cancer. CDR3s include the opening cysteine and the closing phenylalanine or tryptophan. Fields, in order: D gene, J gene, V gene, clone size, CDR3 DNA, CDR3 protein. A D gene is named only where the DNA matches it firmly. A clone size is listed for some rows: how often the clone was seen (once, few, many), or a class if it is expanded.

D gene: -
J gene: TRBJ1-5
V gene: TRBV7-8
clone size: -
CDR3 DNA: TGTGCCAGCAGCTGGGGCAATCAGCCCCAGCATTTT
CDR3 protein: CASSWGNQPQHF

D gene: -
J gene: TRBJ2-5
V gene: TRBV6-5
clone size: -
CDR3 DNA: TGTGCCAGCAGTTATATGGGGGGGCTGGGAGAGACCCAGTACTTC
CDR3 protein: CASSYMGGLGETQYF

D gene: -
J gene: TRBJ2-7
V gene: TRBV6-5
clone size: -
CDR3 DNA: TGTGCCAGCAGGAGGAGCTCCCTGCGCTCCTACGAGCAGTACTTC
CDR3 protein: CASRRSSLRSYEQYF

D gene: TRBD2
J gene: TRBJ2-2
V gene: TRBV6-5
clone size: -
CDR3 DNA: TGTGCCAGCAGCCGCCGCGGGGGGAACACCGGGGAGCTGTTTTTT
CDR3 protein: CASSRRGGNTGELFF

D gene: -
J gene: TRBJ2-7
V gene: TRBV30
clone size: few
CDR3 DNA: TGTGCCTGGAGTGTAAACAGCTACGAGCAGTACTTC
CDR3 protein: CAWSVNSYEQYF

D gene: TRBD2
J gene: TRBJ2-7
V gene: TRBV5-4
clone size: -
CDR3 DNA: TGTGCCAGCAGCCCGGGGGGGTACGAGCAGTACTTC
CDR3 protein: CASSPGGYEQYF

D gene: -
J gene: TRBJ2-1
V gene: TRBV19
clone size: -
CDR3 DNA: TGTGCCAGTAGCCGGGACTTATACAATGAGCAGTTCTTC
CDR3 protein: CASSRDLYNEQFF

D gene: -
J gene: TRBJ1-1
V gene: TRBV10-3
clone size: -
CDR3 DNA: TGTGCCATCAGTGAGGTTACCCAGAAAGCTTTCTTT
CDR3 protein: CAISEVTQKAFF

D gene: -
J gene: TRBJ2-3
V gene: TRBV4-1
clone size: -
CDR3 DNA: TGCGCCAGCAGCCAGACGATTCAGGGAGCAGATACGCAGTATTTT
CDR3 protein: CASSQTIQGADTQYF

D gene: -
J gene: TRBJ1-1
V gene: TRBV27
clone size: -
CDR3 DNA: TGTGCCAGCAGTTTAATCAAGAACACTGAAGCTTTCTTT
CDR3 protein: CASSLIKNTEAFF

D gene: -
J gene: TRBJ2-3
V gene: TRBV24-1
clone size: -
CDR3 DNA: TGTGCCACCAGTGATCCCCGGGGTAGCACAGATACGCAGTATTTT
CDR3 protein: CATSDPRGSTDTQYF

D gene: -
J gene: TRBJ1-2
V gene: TRBV29-1
clone size: -
CDR3 DNA: TGCAGCGTTAGTATAGCGGGAAGTGACTATGGCTACACCTTC
CDR3 protein: CSVSIAGSDYGYTF

D gene: -
J gene: TRBJ2-2
V gene: TRBV11-2
clone size: -
CDR3 DNA: TGTGCCAGCAGCTACGGGACCAAAGGGGAGCTGTTTTTT
CDR3 protein: CASSYGTKGELFF

D gene: TRBD2
J gene: TRBJ2-2
V gene: TRBV19
clone size: -
CDR3 DNA: TGTGCCAGTAGTGGACTAGCGGGGTCGGGGGGAGCTGTTTTT
CDR3 protein: CASSGLAGSGGAVF

D gene: -
J gene: TRBJ1-2
V gene: TRBV5-5
clone size: -
CDR3 DNA: TGTGCCAGCAGCTTGGTAGGATTAGCTGGCTACACCTTC
CDR3 protein: CASSLVGLAGYTF

D gene: TRBD1
J gene: TRBJ1-3
V gene: TRBV7-2
clone size: -
CDR3 DNA: TGTGCCAGCAGCTCTAGGACAGGGCGGTCTGGAAACACCATATATTTT
CDR3 protein: CASSSRTGRSGNTIYF

D gene: -
J gene: TRBJ1-1
V gene: TRBV29-1
clone size: -
CDR3 DNA: TGCAGCGTTGAAAGGGGGACGAACACTGAAGCTTTCTTT
CDR3 protein: CSVERGTNTEAFF

D gene: -
J gene: TRBJ2-3
V gene: TRBV6-4
clone size: -
CDR3 DNA: TGTGCCAGCAGAGAAGCCAGGAGCACAGATACGCAGTATTTT
CDR3 protein: CASREARSTDTQYF

D gene: -
J gene: TRBJ2-5
V gene: TRBV9
clone size: -
CDR3 DNA: TGTGCCAGCAGCGGGGGGAGAGGGTCGTCAGAGACCCAGTACTTC
CDR3 protein: CASSGGRGSSETQYF

D gene: TRBD1
J gene: TRBJ2-3
V gene: TRBV5-1
clone size: -
CDR3 DNA: TGCGCCAGCAGCCTATCTGGACAGGTGGGGACAGATACGCAGTATTTT
CDR3 protein: CASSLSGQVGTDTQYF

D gene: -
J gene: TRBJ1-6
V gene: TRBV3-1/TRBV3-2
clone size: few
CDR3 DNA: TGTGCCAGCAGCGGGGGACCCTCCTATAATTCACCCCTCCACTTT
CDR3 protein: CASSGGPSYNSPLHF

D gene: -
J gene: TRBJ2-7
V gene: TRBV5-5
clone size: -
CDR3 DNA: TGTGCCAGCAGCCCCGTACCGGGCCTATCGGAAGAGCAGTACTTC
CDR3 protein: CASSPVPGLSEEQYF

D gene: -
J gene: TRBJ1-1
V gene: TRBV10-3
clone size: -
CDR3 DNA: TGTGCCATCAGTGATGAGGGGACTGAAGCTTTCTTT
CDR3 protein: CAISDEGTEAFF

D gene: TRBD1
J gene: TRBJ2-5
V gene: TRBV5-4
clone size: -
CDR3 DNA: TGTGCCAGCAGCCGTAGGACAGGCCCAGAGACCCAGTACTTC
CDR3 protein: CASSRRTGPETQYF

D gene: -
J gene: TRBJ1-4
V gene: TRBV10-3
clone size: -
CDR3 DNA: TGTGCCATCAGTTGGGAGGGTGAAAAACTGTTTTTT
CDR3 protein: CAISWEGEKLFF

D gene: TRBD2
J gene: TRBJ2-2
V gene: TRBV2
clone size: -
CDR3 DNA: TGTGCCAGCAGCGAGACGGGGGGGCCGTCCGGGGAGCTGTTTTTT
CDR3 protein: CASSETGGPSGELFF

D gene: TRBD1
J gene: TRBJ1-5
V gene: TRBV27
clone size: -
CDR3 DNA: TGTGCCACCCGACAGGGCTCGGGTCAGCCCCAGCATTTT
CDR3 protein: CATRQGSGQPQHF

D gene: -
J gene: TRBJ2-7
V gene: TRBV3-1/TRBV3-2
clone size: -
CDR3 DNA: TGTGCCAGCAGCCAAGATGATCTTAGTGTCGCCGACGAGCAGTACTTC
CDR3 protein: CASSQDDLSVADEQYF

D gene: -
J gene: TRBJ1-5
V gene: TRBV19
clone size: -
CDR3 DNA: TGTGCCAGTGCTGGGCGCAATCAGCCCCAGCATTTT
CDR3 protein: CASAGRNQPQHF

D gene: -
J gene: TRBJ2-5
V gene: TRBV19
clone size: -
CDR3 DNA: TGTGCCAGTAGTACGGGGCTGGCGGGGGCTCAAGAGACCCAGTACTTC
CDR3 protein: CASSTGLAGAQETQYF

D gene: -
J gene: TRBJ1-1
V gene: TRBV5-6
clone size: once
CDR3 DNA: TGTGCCAGCAGCTTGTGGGGGAGAAACACTGAAGCTTTCTTT
CDR3 protein: CASSLWGRNTEAFF

D gene: -
J gene: TRBJ1-1
V gene: TRBV5-8
clone size: -
CDR3 DNA: TGTGCCAGCAGCTTGGGGAGGATTAACACTGAAGCTTTCTTT
CDR3 protein: CASSLGRINTEAFF

D gene: -
J gene: TRBJ2-5
V gene: TRBV7-2
clone size: -
CDR3 DNA: TGTGCCAGCAGCTTCGGTAGTAGAGAGACCCAGTACTTC
CDR3 protein: CASSFGSRETQYF

D gene: TRBD1
J gene: TRBJ1-1
V gene: TRBV18
clone size: -
CDR3 DNA: TGTGCCAGCTCACCACTCCGGGACAGGGCTTCGGACACTGAAGCTTTCTTT
CDR3 protein: CASSPLRDRASDTEAFF

D gene: -
J gene: TRBJ1-4
V gene: TRBV28
clone size: -
CDR3 DNA: TGTGCCAGCAGCACAGAACCACGAGAGGAAAAACTGTTTTTT
CDR3 protein: CASSTEPREEKLFF

D gene: -
J gene: TRBJ2-5
V gene: TRBV11-2
clone size: -
CDR3 DNA: TGTGCCAGCAGTCCCCAAGAGACCCAGTACTTC
CDR3 protein: CASSPQETQYF

D gene: TRBD1
J gene: TRBJ1-2
V gene: TRBV19
clone size: -
CDR3 DNA: TGTGCCAGTGGACAGGGTTTAGGTGGTGGCTACACCTTC
CDR3 protein: CASGQGLGGGYTF

D gene: -
J gene: TRBJ1-3
V gene: TRBV5-1
clone size: -
CDR3 DNA: TGCGCCAGCAGCTTGGCCGGGCAGAGCTCTGGAAACACCATATATTTT
CDR3 protein: CASSLAGQSSGNTIYF

D gene: TRBD2
J gene: TRBJ2-2
V gene: TRBV5-1
clone size: -
CDR3 DNA: TGCGCCAGCAGCTCCGCGGGGGGTAGACCGGGGGAGCTGTTTTTT
CDR3 protein: CASSSAGGRPGELFF

D gene: -
J gene: TRBJ2-2
V gene: TRBV5-1
clone size: once
CDR3 DNA: TGCGCCAGCAGCTTGGTGGCTAGCAGCACCGGGGAGCTGTTTTTT
CDR3 protein: CASSLVASSTGELFF

D gene: -
J gene: TRBJ1-2
V gene: TRBV6-1
clone size: -
CDR3 DNA: TGTGCCAGCAGTGAACCCCCTTCGGACAGAAACTATGGCTACACCTTC
CDR3 protein: CASSEPPSDRNYGYTF

D gene: TRBD1
J gene: TRBJ2-1
V gene: TRBV10-3
clone size: -
CDR3 DNA: TGTGCCATCAGTGGGCGGATCCGGGACAGTCCGCTTCAGGGGCGCTATGAGCAGTTCTTC
CDR3 protein: CAISGRIRDSPLQGRYEQFF

D gene: TRBD1
J gene: TRBJ2-3
V gene: TRBV6-2/TRBV6-3
clone size: -
CDR3 DNA: TGTGCCAGCAGTCGCGCCGGGACAGGAGACACAGATACGCAGTATTTT
CDR3 protein: CASSRAGTGDTDTQYF

D gene: -
J gene: TRBJ2-3
V gene: TRBV21-1
clone size: -
CDR3 DNA: TGTGCCAGCAGCAGATCTTCCCGGGACAGGGGTCCTCACCGGGGTACGCAGTATTTT
CDR3 protein: CASSRSSRDRGPHRGTQYF

D gene: -
J gene: TRBJ2-3
V gene: TRBV3-1/TRBV3-2
clone size: -
CDR3 DNA: TGTGCCAGCAGACATGTACAAGGGAGTAATACGCAGTATTTT
CDR3 protein: CASRHVQGSNTQYF

D gene: -
J gene: TRBJ1-2
V gene: TRBV30
clone size: -
CDR3 DNA: TGTGCCTGGAGTGTAAATGGGGCTGGCTACACCTTC
CDR3 protein: CAWSVNGAGYTF

D gene: TRBD1
J gene: TRBJ2-3
V gene: TRBV19
clone size: -
CDR3 DNA: TGTGCCAGCCGTGACAGGGGGCGTTCAAGCACAGATACGCAGTATTTT
CDR3 protein: CASRDRGRSSTDTQYF

D gene: -
J gene: TRBJ2-7
V gene: TRBV12-3/TRBV12-4
clone size: -
CDR3 DNA: TGTGCCAGCACCCCAAGTCCCTCCTACGAGCAGTACTTC
CDR3 protein: CASTPSPSYEQYF

D gene: -
J gene: TRBJ1-4
V gene: TRBV19
clone size: -
CDR3 DNA: TGTGCCAGTACCTCACTTTCGACGGGGGATGAAAAACTGTTTTTT
CDR3 protein: CASTSLSTGDEKLFF

D gene: -
J gene: TRBJ1-3
V gene: TRBV2
clone size: -
CDR3 DNA: TGTGCCAGCAGATGGACGGAGGGAAACACCATATATTTT
CDR3 protein: CASRWTEGNTIYF

D gene: -
J gene: TRBJ2-2
V gene: TRBV24-1
clone size: -
CDR3 DNA: TGTGCCACCAGTGACCGCGATTCTAACACCGGGGAGCTGTTTTTT
CDR3 protein: CATSDRDSNTGELFF

D gene: -
J gene: TRBJ2-1
V gene: TRBV7-2
clone size: -
CDR3 DNA: TGTGCCAGCAGCTTCGGAGGCTCCTACAATGAGCAGTTCTTC
CDR3 protein: CASSFGGSYNEQFF

D gene: TRBD1
J gene: TRBJ1-1
V gene: TRBV10-3
clone size: -
CDR3 DNA: TGTGCCATCAGTGCTGACAGGGTTGGAACTGAAGCTTTCTTT
CDR3 protein: CAISADRVGTEAFF

D gene: TRBD2
J gene: TRBJ2-5
V gene: TRBV3-1/TRBV3-2
clone size: -
CDR3 DNA: TGTGCCAGCAGCCGGACTAGCGGGGGGGCCGTCGCGACCCAGTACTTC
CDR3 protein: CASSRTSGGAVATQYF